This T cell receptor beta chain was recovered during a study of shared clonotypes between healthy human individuals. Study observations and caveats: Several donors had around 5% of their naive CD4 clonotypes in common. Sorted-subset sequencing was shown by rarefaction to be incomplete despite large depth.

Samples underwent the assay at deep level. Assay used: immunoSEQ multiplex PCR; TCRdb lists only in-frame clones, some missing. The table records more than 2 million clones, approximately 94% of them present only once. In germline, CDR1 is SGHKS, CDR2 YYEKEE (reference sequence). Trimming pared 0 bases from V and 0 bases from J, leaving 10 bases between. This CDR3 comprises 16 residues. CD8 cells classed as naive were CD45RO-negative and positively selected for CCR7, excluding terminally differentiated effector memory CD45RA+ cells. The donors were all Caucasian adults (living in Nashville, Tennessee). Concerning this clone: The target antigen is unknown.

The sequenced sample consisted of naive CD8+ T cells sorted from blood. This chain links TRBV5-5 with TRBJ1-3; no firm D call. This TCR derives from a man aged 18 to 29 in good health. The CDR3 DNA reads as TGTGCCAGCAGCTTGGAGGTTCTACACTCTGGAAACACCATATATTTT. Protein product: CASSLEVLHSGNTIYF. Full variable domain (outside the CDR3, taken from reference TRBV5-5 and TRBJ1-3): DAGVTQSPTHLIKTRGQQVTLRCSPISGHKSVSWYQQVLGQGPQFIFQYYEKEERGRGNFPDRFSARQFPNYSSELNVNALLLGDSALYLCASSLEVLHSGNTIYFGEGSWLTVV.